One and the same sample provided the 28 T cell receptor beta chains below, sequenced in a study of primary melanoma T cells and metastatic recurrence. Repertoires were generated with immunoSEQ multiplex PCR, while TCRdb's copy carries only in-frame clones and drops some. The top ten clones hold roughly 9.9% of a sample with about 320 clones, approximately 90% of them seen once. The sample taken for sequencing was melanoma tumor tissue. The receptor set was obtained from a human donor with melanoma.

Remarks on this clone: A read error may account for a junction end that differs from germline. This rearrangement joins TRBV19 to TRBJ2-1; possible D gene TRBD2, 6 bases. The germline gives CDR1 LNHDA, CDR2 SQIVND (reference sequence). The CDR3 is 12 amino acids. The DNA for the CDR3 is TGTGCCAGTAGTATTGGGGGGTATGAGCAATTCTTC. It encodes CASSIGGYEQFF.

The V call is TRBV7-6, the J call TRBJ2-7, with D tentatively TRBD2 (7 bases). V gave up 5 bases and J gave up 5 bases, with 16 bases separating them. This CDR3 comprises 14 residues. Germline loops: CDR1 SGHVS, CDR2 FNYEAQ. CDR3 DNA: TGTGCCAGCAGCCCAGGGTGGGGGGGCGACGAGCAGTACTTC. As protein: CASSPGWGGDEQYF.

The gene calls are TRBV6-8 and TRBJ1-4; D is uncertain. The germline CDR1 and CDR2 sequences are MNHGY and SAAAGT. The ends were cut back, 5 bases at V and 5 bases at J, with 24 bases in the middle. This CDR3 is built from 18 residues. CDR3 DNA: TGTGCCAGCAGTGACTGTCCAAGTTTCCTAGTCGACAATGAAAAACTGTTTTTT. Its translation: CASSDCPSFLVDNEKLFF.

V and J are TRBV11-3 and TRBJ2-1; no definite D call. The CDR3 has 14 residues. The V gene lost 0 bases and the J gene lost 5 bases, with 8 bases spanning the gap. Germline CDR1 SGHNT, CDR2 YENEEA. CDR3 sequence (DNA): TGTGCCAGCAGCTTAGATCTGACCAACAATGAGCAGTTCTTC. Amino acid sequence: CASSLDLTNNEQFF.

The rearrangement uses TRBV19 and TRBJ1-3; 9 bases map to TRBD1. V was pared by 5 bases and J by 7 bases, with 6 bases of the junction left unmatched. Germline V lookup: CDR1 LNHDA, CDR2 SQIVND (reference sequence). This CDR3 comprises 14 residues. CDR3 in amino acids: CASSPGQGWNTIYF. The CDR3 DNA sequence: TGTGCCAGTAGTCCGGGACAGGGTTGGAACACCATATATTTT.

The rearrangement joins TRBV6-8 to TRBJ2-1; tentatively, D is TRBD1 (5 bases). Germline values: CDR1 MNHGY, CDR2 SAAAGT. CDR3 size: 16 residues. Trimming removed 0 bases at V and 2 bases at J, with 11 bases between. The CDR3 here is CASSYSVRVAYNEQFF. The CDR3 nucleotides read TGTGCCAGCAGTTACTCGGTCAGGGTCGCCTACAATGAGCAGTTCTTC.

The V gene is TRBV29-1, the J gene TRBJ2-1; 7 bases match TRBD2. The CDR3 has 14 amino acids. Germline V gene sequence: CDR1 SQVTM, CDR2 ANQGSEA. With V trimmed by 7 bases and J by 0 bases, 6 bases remained unmatched. The CDR3 region has the DNA TGCAGCGCTCTAGCGGTTAGCTCCTACAATGAGCAGTTCTTC. It is translated as CSALAVSSYNEQFF.

This chain's CDR3 is CASRASTNQPQHF. CDR3 sequence (DNA): TGTGCCAGCAGAGCCAGCACCAATCAGCCCCAGCATTTT. The chain employs TRBV6-8 and TRBJ1-5; no clear D. There are 13 residues in the CDR3. Per germline, CDR1 MNHGY and CDR2 SAAAGT. The V end lost 6 bases, the J end lost 3 bases, and 9 bases lay between the germline ends.

This chain uses TRBV19 with TRBJ2-7; no clear D gene. Trimming removed 5 bases from V and 2 bases from J, with 16 bases in between. CDR1 is LNHDA, CDR2 SQIVND, per germline (reference sequence). The CDR3 covers 15 residues. The DNA for the CDR3 is TGTGCCAGTAGTCAACGCGTGAACAGTGCCTACGAGCAGTACTTC. Its translation is CASSQRVNSAYEQYF.

The chain couples TRBV6-8 to TRBJ1-6, with 9 bases aligning to TRBD1. Losses at the gene ends were 8 bases for V and 9 bases for J; bases not matched to a gene: 8. The CDR3 covers 14 residues. Germline CDR1 reads MNHGY; CDR2 reads SAAAGT. The CDR3 sequence: CASGNRGHGSPLHF. For the CDR3, the DNA is TGTGCCAGCGGGAACAGGGGGCACGGTTCACCCCTCCACTTT.

V is TRBV7-6 and J is TRBJ2-7; 8 bases are a match to TRBD1. Germline CDR1 is SGHVS and CDR2 is FNYEAQ. The CDR3 runs to 16 residues. The V segment lost 5 bases and the J segment 0 bases; nucleotides outside the gene matches: 9. CDR3 residues: CASSPGQGANSYEQYF. The CDR3 nucleotides read TGTGCCAGCAGCCCAGGACAGGGTGCCAACTCCTACGAGCAGTACTTC.

The gene calls are TRBV1 and TRBJ2-7; whether TRBD1, the table's D call, matches the DNA was not checked. TRBV1 is described as a pseudogene. This CDR3 region has 17 residues. The CDR3 nucleotides read TGCGCCAGCAGCCACGTCCCGTGGATGGACAGTACCTACGAGCAGTACTTC. Protein product: CASSHVPWMDSTYEQYF.

The V gene is TRBV29-1, the J gene TRBJ1-5, with D maybe TRBD1 (5 bases). This CDR3 is built from 13 residues. Germline V gene sequence: CDR1 SQVTM, CDR2 ANQGSEA. Trimming pared 6 bases from V and 3 bases from J, leaving 12 bases between. CDR3 nucleotides: TGCAGCGTGCGACTGGGACTCAATCAGCCCCAGCATTTT. Amino acid sequence: CSVRLGLNQPQHF.

This clone was seen once. This chain connects TRBV29-1 to TRBJ1-3; D might be TRBD1 (5 bases). Trimming pared 1 base from V and 1 base from J, leaving 8 bases between. Germline-derived CDR1 and CDR2 are SQVTM and ANQGSEA. The CDR3 is 14 amino acids. The CDR3, as DNA: TGCAGCGTTGAAGTTGGGGGGTCTGGAAACACCATATATTTT. This gives the protein CSVEVGGSGNTIYF. Supplemented by reference TRBV29-1 and TRBJ1-3, the full variable domain reads SAVISQKPSRDICQRGTSLTIQCQVDSQVTMMFWYRQQPGQSLTLIATANQGSEATYESGFVIDKFPISRPNLTFSTLTVSNMSPEDSSIYLCSVEVGGSGNTIYFGEGSWLTVV.

This rearrangement joins TRBV6-8 to TRBJ1-3; D remains ambiguous. The CDR3 runs 14 residues. Per the germline V gene, CDR1 is MNHGY and CDR2 is SAAAGT. V was clipped by 5 bases and J by 0 bases, with 8 bases between them. This CDR3 is CASSDGISGNTIYF. The CDR3 DNA reads as TGTGCCAGCAGTGACGGGATCTCTGGAAACACCATATATTTT.

The J gene is TRBJ2-1, the V gene TRBV11-3; 7 bases are a match to TRBD1. Trimming cost V 1 base and J 4 bases; bases outside gene matches: 10. Germline-derived CDR1 and CDR2 are SGHNT and YENEEA. The CDR3 sequence is 17 residues long. DNA for the CDR3: TGTGCCAGCAGCTTAGGACAGGGATTACGATATTACAATGAGCAGTTCTTC. Its protein product is CASSLGQGLRYYNEQFF. Using reference TRBV11-3 and TRBJ2-1 for the parts outside the CDR3, the full variable domain is EAGVVQSPRYKIIEKKQPVAFWCNPISGHNTLYWYLQNLGQGPELLIRYENEEAVDDSQLPKDRFSAERLKGVDSTLKIQPAELGDSAVYLCASSLGQGLRYYNEQFFGPGTRLTVL.

V is TRBV11-3 and J is TRBJ2-7; TRBD2 matches 11 bases. The germline V gene has CDR1 SGHNT and CDR2 YENEEA. This CDR3 has 14 residues. Germline trimming cut 3 bases from V and 3 bases from J; bases unmatched to any gene: 1. In DNA, the CDR3 is TGTGCCAGCAGCTTGGGGACTAGCGGCTACGAGCAGTACTTC. This sequence encodes CASSLGTSGYEQYF.

The table lists this clone with a few counts. The chain carries TRBV6-8 and TRBJ1-2; D gene uncertain. V lost 2 bases to trimming and J lost 5 bases, with 9 bases between them. Germline V lookup: CDR1 MNHGY, CDR2 SAAAGT. The CDR3 is made up of 13 amino acids. The CDR3, as DNA: TGTGCCAGCAGTTACGCCTACGGTTATGGCTACACCTTC. Protein: CASSYAYGYGYTF.

This clone was detected only once. This chain joins TRBV11-3 and TRBJ2-7, with D perhaps being TRBD1 or TRBD2 (5 bases each). The CDR3 has 15 amino acids. Germline CDR1 is SGHNT and CDR2 is YENEEA. The ends were cut back, 1 base at V and 0 bases at J, with 10 bases in the middle. CDR3 sequence (DNA): TGTGCCAGCAGCTTAGTAGGGACCGGCTCCTACGAGCAGTACTTC. Its translation: CASSLVGTGSYEQYF.

This clone was recorded only once. The chain couples TRBV25-1 to TRBJ2-2, with TRBD2 identical over 11 bases. V gave up 2 bases and J gave up 2 bases; unmatched junction bases: 4. The CDR3 runs 17 residues. The germline V gene encodes CDR1 MGHDK and CDR2 SYGVNS. CDR3 loop: CASSESLAGGNTGELFF. For the CDR3, the DNA is TGTGCCAGCAGTGAAAGTCTAGCGGGGGGAAACACCGGGGAGCTGTTTTTT.

This clone was counted once. CDR3 DNA: TGCAGCGTTGAACCGTTGTTCAACACTGAAGCTTTCTTT. Translating it yields CSVEPLFNTEAFF. V is TRBV29-1 and J is TRBJ1-1; D call uncertain. This CDR3 spans 13 amino acids. Trimming removed 2 bases at V and 2 bases at J, with 9 bases between. CDR1 is SQVTM and CDR2 is ANQGSEA in the germline V gene.

This clone showed up just once. J is TRBJ2-7 and V is TRBV29-1; 7 positions match TRBD1. Per germline, CDR1 SQVTM and CDR2 ANQGSEA. V lost 5 bases to trimming and J lost 1 base; unmatched junction nucleotides: 5. The length of the CDR3 is 13 residues. The CDR3 loop reads CSVTTGQSYEQYF. In DNA form, the CDR3 reads TGCAGCGTTACAACGGGACAGTCCTACGAGCAGTACTTC.

The table lists this clone with a few counts. The chain is built from TRBV18 and TRBJ2-1; D is possibly TRBD1 or TRBD2 (5 bases each). The germline gives CDR1 KGHSH, CDR2 LQKENI. Trimming took 2 bases from V and 7 from J, leaving 15 bases between them. The CDR3 is 15 residues long. The CDR3 sequence: CASSPLGVTLNEQFF. The CDR3 DNA is TGTGCCAGCTCACCATTGGGGGTAACATTGAATGAGCAGTTCTTC.

This rearrangement joins TRBV4-1 to TRBJ1-2; D gene ambiguous. V was trimmed by 4 bases and J by 0 bases, leaving 21 bases between them. Germline CDR1 is MGHRA and CDR2 is YSYEKL. The length of the CDR3 is 18 residues. CDR3 nucleotide sequence: TGCGCCAGCAGCCGCGTTCTCCGAGCCTTCTCCCCTAACTATGGCTACACCTTC. Its protein product is CASSRVLRAFSPNYGYTF.

The chain joins TRBV6-8 to TRBJ2-7, with D uncertain. From germline, CDR1 is MNHGY and CDR2 SAAAGT. This CDR3 is built from 13 residues. The germline V and J ends were trimmed by 2 bases and 5 bases, with 10 bases remaining between them. The CDR3: CASSYGTGHEQYF. The CDR3 nucleotides are TGTGCCAGCAGTTACGGTACGGGCCACGAGCAGTACTTC.

The rearrangement joins TRBV11-3 to TRBJ2-1; 10 bases align to TRBD2. Germline loops: CDR1 SGHNT, CDR2 YENEEA. V lost 3 bases, J lost 4 bases, and 6 bases stayed unmatched. The CDR3 runs 16 residues. For the CDR3, the DNA is TGTGCCAGCAGCTTGGCGGCTAGCGGGAGATACAATGAGCAGTTCTTC. It codes for CASSLAASGRYNEQFF.

This rearrangement joins TRBV7-4 to TRBJ2-5; D is ambiguous. V was clipped by 4 bases and J by 5 bases, with 11 bases between them. Looked up from germline, CDR1 is SGHVT and CDR2 is SQSDAQ. The CDR3 is made up of 13 amino acids. CDR3 region: CASSSLGRETQYF. As DNA, the CDR3 is TGTGCCAGCAGCTCTCTAGGCCGGGAGACCCAGTACTTC.

The V gene is TRBV6-8, the J gene TRBJ2-3, with D possibly being TRBD1 or TRBD2 (5 bases each). The V gene's germline CDR1 is MNHGY and CDR2 SAAAGT. Deletions cut 6 bases from V and 2 bases from J, with 21 bases between. The CDR3 spans 17 residues. DNA of the CDR3: TGTGCCAGCAGGCCAACGCCGGGACCGAGTTTCACAGATACGCAGTATTTT. This sequence encodes CASRPTPGPSFTDTQYF.